These 32 T cell receptor beta chains share one sample of origin, sequenced in a study of beta chain features in type 1 diabetes. Expressed TCRB transcripts were sequenced after all isolated RNA was converted to cDNA. This table comes from immunoSEQ multiplex PCR, and its TCRdb copy is limited to in-frame clones, with some not included. This sample carries about 9,400 clones, about 84% of them seen once, and the ten largest clones take just over 1.4%. The material sequenced was Tregs from blood. Receptors were obtained from a young woman in good health.

The rearrangement uses TRBV2 and TRBJ1-2; D not resolved. The V gene's germline CDR1 is SNHLY and CDR2 FYNNEI. V lost 3 bases and J lost 2, with 10 bases in between. CDR3 length equals 14 residues. CDR3 nucleotide sequence: TGTGCCAGCAGTGAGGGCCTCTCAAACTATGGCTACACCTTC. Protein: CASSEGLSNYGYTF.

The CDR3 DNA reads as TGTGCTAGTGGCTTGACAGCGAACACTGAAGCTTTCTTT. Protein sequence: CASGLTANTEAFF. The chain combines TRBV12-5 with TRBJ1-1; possible D gene TRBD1, 5 bases. Germline assignment: CDR1 LGHNT and CDR2 FRNRAP. The length of the CDR3 is 13 residues. Trimming removed 6 bases from V and 1 base from J, with 9 bases in between. Variable domain in full (rest from reference TRBV12-5 and TRBJ1-1): DARVTQTPRHKVTEMGQEVTMRCQPILGHNTVFWYRQTMMQGLELLAYFRNRAPLDDSGMPKDRFSAEMPDATLATLKIQPSEPRDSAVYFCASGLTANTEAFFGQGTRLTVV.

The V call is TRBV6-5, the J call TRBJ2-1; 12 bases are a match to TRBD2. The V segment lost 5 bases and the J segment 4 bases; nucleotides outside the gene matches: 3. CDR3 size: 15 residues. Germline assignment: CDR1 MNHEY and CDR2 SVGAGI. DNA for the CDR3: TGTGCCAGCAGTAAAGGACTAGCGGGGTACAATGAGCAGTTCTTC. Translation gives CASSKGLAGYNEQFF.

V is TRBV5-5 and J is TRBJ2-5, with 7 bases that match TRBD1. The J call is doubtful: the DNA matches TRBJ2-7 better. The CDR3 has 16 residues. Germline CDR1 SGHKS, CDR2 YYEKEE (reference sequence). The CDR3 region has the DNA TGTGCCAGCAGCTTGGCCAGGGGGATTTTGTCCTACGAGCAGTACTTC. Encoded protein: CASSLARGILSYEQYF.

This clone appeared a single time. This sequence joins TRBV7-2 and TRBJ2-3; 8 bases match TRBD1. J lost 3 bases, V lost 2 bases, and 10 bases had no gene match. The germline CDR1 and CDR2 sequences are SGHTA and FQGNSA. The CDR3 has 17 residues. Here the CDR3 reads CASSLTPARGRTDTQYF. The CDR3 coding sequence is TGTGCCAGCAGCTTAACCCCGGCCAGGGGGCGTACAGATACGCAGTATTTT.

This rearrangement joins TRBV5-1 to TRBJ2-1; D gene unclear. V was shortened by 1 base and J by 5 bases, with 16 bases between the two germline ends. The CDR3 is made up of 16 amino acids. CDR1 and CDR2 (germline): SGHRS, YFSETQ. The CDR3 sequence is CASSLFPLPLNNEQFF. The CDR3 DNA follows: TGCGCCAGCAGCTTGTTCCCCCTACCCCTTAACAATGAGCAGTTCTTC.

The chain couples TRBV29-1 to TRBJ2-4; no reliable D call. V was cut by 4 bases and J by 8 bases, with 12 bases left in between. The CDR3 extends over 12 amino acids. CDR1 and CDR2 from the germline V gene are SQVTM and ANQGSEA. The CDR3, as DNA: TGCAGCGTTGTTCCCGCTAATGACATTCAGTACTTC. Its protein is CSVVPANDIQYF.

V and J are TRBV6-1 and TRBJ2-3; D uncertain. This CDR3 spans 16 amino acids. CDR1 and CDR2 (germline): MNHNS, SASEGT. V was trimmed by 0 bases and J by 2 bases, leaving 12 bases between them. CDR3 residues: CASSEARRQNTDTQYF. The DNA for the CDR3 is TGTGCCAGCAGTGAAGCACGGCGGCAGAACACAGATACGCAGTATTTT.

The J gene is TRBJ1-4, the V gene TRBV28; TRBD1 agrees at 11 bases. This CDR3 region has 14 residues. CDR1 is MDHEN and CDR2 is SYDVKM in the germline V gene. The junction had 4 bases not matched to a gene; V was cut back by 6 bases and J by 7 bases. In nucleotides, the CDR3 is TGTGCCAGCAGGGCCGGGACAGGGGGTGAAAAACTGTTTTTT. This gives the protein CASRAGTGGEKLFF. The variable domain in full, with the rest retrieved from reference TRBV28 and TRBJ1-4, is DVKVTQSSRYLVKRTGEKVFLECVQDMDHENMFWYRQDPGLGLRLIYFSYDVKMKEKGDIPEGYSVSREKKERFSLILESASTNQTSMYLCASRAGTGGEKLFFGSGTQLSVL.

This sequence joins TRBV5-1 and TRBJ1-6; 10 nucleotides agree with TRBD1. In germline, CDR1 is SGHRS, CDR2 YFSETQ. J was trimmed by 7 bases and V by 0 bases; bases with no gene match: 4. The CDR3 is made up of 16 amino acids. CDR3 coding DNA: TGCGCCAGCAGCTTGGGACAGGGGGCCGGGAATTCACCCCTCCACTTT. Residues: CASSLGQGAGNSPLHF.

This chain uses TRBV15 with TRBJ2-5; 7 bases align to TRBD1. Germline CDR1 reads LNHNV; CDR2 reads YYDKDF (reference sequence). This CDR3 is built from 12 residues. V shed 5 bases and J 4 bases; nucleotides not matched to a gene: 1. The CDR3 here is CATSYRGETQYF. The DNA for the CDR3 is TGTGCCACCAGCTACAGGGGAGAGACCCAGTACTTC.

This rearrangement joins TRBV7-6 to TRBJ2-1; possible D gene TRBD2, 5 bases. Trimming removed 5 bases from V and 5 bases from J, with 10 bases in between. Looked up from germline, CDR1 is SGHVS and CDR2 is FNYEAQ. CDR3 size: 13 residues. Written as DNA, the CDR3 is TGTGCCAGCAGCCGTACTAGAAACAATGAGCAGTTCTTC. Amino acids: CASSRTRNNEQFF.

This clone was detected only once. The chain uses TRBV7-9 and TRBJ2-2; 7 nucleotides align to TRBD2. CDR1 SEHNR and CDR2 FQNEAQ come from the germline V gene (reference sequence). The CDR3 runs 15 residues. V gave up 5 bases and J gave up 5 bases; unmatched junction bases: 8. The CDR3 region is CASSDRSGGTGELFF. Written as DNA, the CDR3 is TGTGCCAGCAGCGACCGCTCGGGGGGAACCGGGGAGCTGTTTTTT.

The V call is TRBV5-4, the J call TRBJ2-3; TRBD2 matches at 16 bases. J was trimmed by 0 bases and V by 4 bases; bases with no gene match: 5. The CDR3 is 18 amino acids. CDR1 is SGHNT and CDR2 is YYREEE in the germline V gene (reference sequence). The CDR3 sequence: CASSRRGLAGGSTDTQYF. DNA for the CDR3: TGTGCCAGCAGCCGCCGGGGACTAGCGGGAGGGAGCACAGATACGCAGTATTTT.

The chain links TRBV5-1 to TRBJ1-2; possibly TRBD1 for D (6 bases). The CDR3 spans 12 residues. Deletions cut 3 bases from V and 6 bases from J, with 9 bases between. Per germline, CDR1 SGHRS and CDR2 YFSETQ. The CDR3 loop is CASSSTGDGYTF. For the CDR3, the DNA is TGCGCCAGCAGCTCGACAGGAGATGGCTACACCTTC.

The V and J genes are TRBV11-2 and TRBJ2-2; D possibly corresponds to TRBD1 (6 bases). The CDR3 contains 15 residues. Germline V CDR1 and CDR2: SGHAT, FQNNGV. Trimming took 5 bases from V and 4 from J, leaving 14 bases between them. CDR3 sequence reads: CASSRTGMATGELFF. The CDR3 nucleotides are TGTGCCAGCAGCCGAACAGGGATGGCCACCGGGGAGCTGTTTTTT.

This CDR3 reads CASSQGTANTGELFF. The CDR3 nucleotides are TGTGCCAGCAGCCAAGGCACAGCCAACACCGGGGAGCTGTTTTTT. This chain uses TRBV4-2 with TRBJ2-2; unclear D gene. Trimming took 1 base from V and 2 from J, leaving 8 bases between them. The CDR3 is made up of 15 amino acids. The germline CDR1 and CDR2 sequences are LGHNA and YNFKEQ.

The rearrangement uses TRBV7-9 and TRBJ1-2; D uncertain. The V end was cut by 1 base, the J end by 8 bases, with 14 bases between. The CDR3 sequence is 14 residues long. Germline values: CDR1 SEHNR, CDR2 FQNEAQ (reference sequence). CDR3 coding DNA: TGTGCCAGCAGCTTAGACTTGCACGGGATCGGCTACACCTTC. Translating gives CASSLDLHGIGYTF.

The chain carries TRBV5-1 and TRBJ2-5; 7 bases match TRBD2. The CDR3 runs to 14 residues. In germline, CDR1 is SGHRS, CDR2 YFSETQ. The junction had 3 bases not matched to a gene; V was cut back by 4 bases and J by 0 bases. The CDR3 reads CASSPGTNQETQYF. The CDR3 region has the DNA TGCGCCAGCAGCCCCGGGACTAACCAAGAGACCCAGTACTTC.

The chain links TRBV18 to TRBJ2-3, with a possible D match to TRBD2 (6 bases). V was cut by 5 bases and J by 0 bases, with 12 bases left in between. This CDR3 contains 15 residues. Per germline, CDR1 KGHSH and CDR2 LQKENI. The CDR3 here is CASSGRRDSTDTQYF. The CDR3 coding sequence is TGTGCCAGCTCAGGTCGGCGGGATAGCACAGATACGCAGTATTTT.

To note about this clone: This sample also contains other DNA sequences that code for the same CDR3. The CDR3 nucleotides are TGTGCCAGCAGCTTAAGTGTCGGGAGGAACTACAATGAGCAGTTCTTC. The encoded protein is CASSLSVGRNYNEQFF. V gene TRBV11-2 combines with J gene TRBJ2-1, with 7 nucleotides matching TRBD2. From germline, CDR1 is SGHAT and CDR2 FQNNGV. The CDR3 consists of 16 residues. The V gene end was trimmed by 2 bases and the J gene end by 3 bases; junction bases not matched to a gene: 7.

This clone was recorded a few times. The V call is TRBV19, the J call TRBJ1-2, with unresolved D. Germline values: CDR1 LNHDA, CDR2 SQIVND (reference sequence). V gave up 7 bases and J gave up 1 base, with 10 bases separating them. This CDR3 comprises 13 residues. The CDR3 protein is CASTSGFNYGYTF. The CDR3 nucleotides read TGTGCCAGTACGTCAGGATTTAACTATGGCTACACCTTC.

A single count supports this clone. The chain employs TRBV5-1 and TRBJ1-2; D is unclear. Germline CDR1 reads SGHRS; CDR2 reads YFSETQ. V was pared by 4 bases and J by 6 bases, with 13 bases between. The CDR3 contains 13 residues. This CDR3 reads CASSRGPPHGYTF. The CDR3 DNA reads as TGCGCCAGCAGCCGCGGTCCCCCTCATGGCTACACCTTC.

J is TRBJ1-1 and V is TRBV6-6; weak D call: TRBD1 (5 bases). Trimming took 6 bases from V and 4 from J, leaving 18 bases between them. The germline gives CDR1 MNHNY, CDR2 SVGAGI (reference sequence). This CDR3 is built from 15 residues. The CDR3 DNA sequence: TGTGCCAGCAGCACGGGGGGGTACGATAGCACTGAAGCTTTCTTT. Its protein product is CASSTGGYDSTEAFF.

The gene calls are TRBV7-2 and TRBJ2-1; TRBD2 is a possible D gene (6 bases). Germline loops: CDR1 SGHTA, CDR2 FQGNSA. The CDR3 sequence is 17 residues long. V lost 5 bases to trimming and J lost 0 bases, with 17 bases between them. In DNA, the CDR3 is TGTGCCAGCAGCCTCTACTTACGGGGGAGCTCCTACAATGAGCAGTTCTTC. Its translation is CASSLYLRGSSYNEQFF.

The chain is built from TRBV7-9 and TRBJ1-2; D is uncertain. This CDR3 region has 14 residues. V lost 3 bases and J 4 bases, leaving 12 bases between the germline ends. CDR1 and CDR2 from the germline V gene are SEHNR and FQNEAQ (reference sequence). DNA for the CDR3: TGTGCCAGCAGCTTCCTTGGAGGAAGCTATGGCTACACCTTC. Encoded protein: CASSFLGGSYGYTF.

This clone came up once. The V and J genes are TRBV10-3 and TRBJ1-4, with unresolved D. The CDR3 is 13 amino acids. Germline V CDR1 and CDR2: ENHRY, SYGVKD. V shed 2 bases and J shed 6 bases, with 7 bases lying between them. CDR3 in DNA: TGTGCCATCAGTGAGAGAGGGTATGAAAAACTGTTTTTT. This gives the protein CAISERGYEKLFF.

This sequence joins TRBV14 and TRBJ2-1; 13 nucleotides align to TRBD2. The CDR3 is 15 residues long. V lost 5 bases to trimming and J lost 4 bases; unmatched junction nucleotides: 2. Germline lookup yields CDR1 SGHDN and CDR2 FVKESK. CDR3 nucleotides: TGTGCCAGCAGCAAGGGACTAGCGGGGTACAATGAGCAGTTCTTC. This sequence encodes CASSKGLAGYNEQFF.

The gene calls are TRBV7-9 and TRBJ2-7; TRBD2 aligns across 7 bases. Germline CDR1 reads SEHNR; CDR2 reads FQNEAQ (reference sequence). The CDR3 consists of 19 residues. V was clipped by 2 bases and J by 4 bases; unmatched bases: 20. CDR3 in amino acids: CASSLYIGRLGGTPYEQYF. CDR3 sequence (DNA): TGTGCCAGCAGCTTATATATCGGCCGATTGGGAGGGACGCCATACGAGCAGTACTTC. The complete variable domain, with remaining parts taken from reference TRBV7-9 and TRBJ2-7, reads DTGVSQNPRHKITKRGQNVTFRCDPISEHNRLYWYRQTLGQGPEFLTYFQNEAQLEKSRLLSDRFSAERPKGSFSTLEIQRTEQGDSAMYLCASSLYIGRLGGTPYEQYFGPGTRLTVT.

A single count supports this clone. J is TRBJ2-2 and V is TRBV5-1; TRBD2 matches 7 bases. This CDR3 is built from 16 residues. CDR1 is SGHRS, CDR2 YFSETQ, per germline. After removal of 3 bases from V and 6 bases from J, the junction contained 11 bases not matched to a gene. The DNA for the CDR3 is TGCGCCAGCAGCTCCGGTGCGGGAGTTATAGCCGGGGAGCTGTTTTTT. Translating gives CASSSGAGVIAGELFF.

The chain has TRBV18 and TRBJ2-7; D is unresolved. From germline, CDR1 is KGHSH and CDR2 LQKENI. The CDR3 is made up of 14 amino acids. V was shortened by 1 base and J by 3 bases, with 10 bases between the two germline ends. The CDR3 sequence: CASSPRRTSYEQYF. The CDR3 coding sequence is TGTGCCAGCTCACCACGTCGCACCAGCTACGAGCAGTACTTC.

Only a few counts were recorded for this clone. The chain has TRBV25-1 and TRBJ2-7; 8 bases are shared with TRBD2. The V and J ends lost 8 bases and 6 bases, in that order; junction bases with no gene match: 3. From germline, CDR1 is MGHDK and CDR2 SYGVNS. The CDR3 consists of 11 residues. CDR3 sequence (DNA): TGTGCCAGCTCGGGAGGGACCGAGCAGTACTTC. Translation gives CASSGGTEQYF.